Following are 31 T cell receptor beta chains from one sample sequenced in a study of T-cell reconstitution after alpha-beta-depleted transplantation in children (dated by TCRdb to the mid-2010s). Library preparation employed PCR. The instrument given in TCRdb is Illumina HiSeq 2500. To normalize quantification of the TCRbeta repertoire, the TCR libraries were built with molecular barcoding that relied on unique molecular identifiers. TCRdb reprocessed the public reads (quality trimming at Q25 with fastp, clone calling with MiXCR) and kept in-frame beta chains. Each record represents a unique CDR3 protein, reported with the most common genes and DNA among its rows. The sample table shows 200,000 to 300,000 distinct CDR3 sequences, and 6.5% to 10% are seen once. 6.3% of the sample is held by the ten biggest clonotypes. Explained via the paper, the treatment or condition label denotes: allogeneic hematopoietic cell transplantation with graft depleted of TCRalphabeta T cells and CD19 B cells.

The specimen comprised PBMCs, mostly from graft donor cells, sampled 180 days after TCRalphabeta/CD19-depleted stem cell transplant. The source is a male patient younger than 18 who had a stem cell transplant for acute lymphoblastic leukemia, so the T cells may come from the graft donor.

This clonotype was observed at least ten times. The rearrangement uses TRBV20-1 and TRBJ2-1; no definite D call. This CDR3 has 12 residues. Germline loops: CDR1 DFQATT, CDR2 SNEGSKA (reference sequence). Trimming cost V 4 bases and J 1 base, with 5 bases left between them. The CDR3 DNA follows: TGCAGTGCTAAAGGGTCCTACAATGAGCAGTTCTTC. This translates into CSAKGSYNEQFF.

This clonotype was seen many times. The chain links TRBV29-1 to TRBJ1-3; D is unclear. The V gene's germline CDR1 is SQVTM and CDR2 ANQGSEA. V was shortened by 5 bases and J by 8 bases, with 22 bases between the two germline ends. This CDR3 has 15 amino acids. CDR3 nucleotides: TGCAGCGTTTTTTTTCACCTACTTGAAACTCACACCATATATTTT. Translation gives CSVFFHLLETHTIYF.

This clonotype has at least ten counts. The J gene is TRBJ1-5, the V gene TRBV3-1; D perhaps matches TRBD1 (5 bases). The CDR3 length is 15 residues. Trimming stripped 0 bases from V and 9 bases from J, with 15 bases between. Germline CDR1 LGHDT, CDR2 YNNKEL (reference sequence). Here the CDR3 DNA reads TGTGCCAGCAGCCAAGATTCTCGAGGGGTCCGGCCCCAGCATTTT. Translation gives CASSQDSRGVRPQHF.

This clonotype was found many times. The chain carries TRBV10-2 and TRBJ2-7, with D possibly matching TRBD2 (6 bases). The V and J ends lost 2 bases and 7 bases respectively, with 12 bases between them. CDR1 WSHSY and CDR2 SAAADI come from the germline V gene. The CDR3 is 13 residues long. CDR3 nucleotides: TGCGCCAGCAGTGAGCACGACCGGGGGGAGCAGTACTTC. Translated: CASSEHDRGEQYF.

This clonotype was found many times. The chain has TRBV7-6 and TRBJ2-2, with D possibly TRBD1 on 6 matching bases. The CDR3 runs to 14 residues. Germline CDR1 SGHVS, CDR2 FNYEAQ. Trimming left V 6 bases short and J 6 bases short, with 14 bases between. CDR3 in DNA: TGTGCCAGCAGTCAAAGGGGGAGAGCCGGGGAGCTGTTTTTT. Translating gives CASSQRGRAGELFF.

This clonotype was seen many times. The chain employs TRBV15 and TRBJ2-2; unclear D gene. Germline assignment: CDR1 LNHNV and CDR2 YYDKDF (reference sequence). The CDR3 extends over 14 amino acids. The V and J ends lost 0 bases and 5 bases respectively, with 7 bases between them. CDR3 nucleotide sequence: TGTGCCACCAGCAGAGATTTAGTGACCGGGGAGCTGTTTTTT. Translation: CATSRDLVTGELFF. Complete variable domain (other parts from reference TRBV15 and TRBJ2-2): DAMVIQNPRYQVTQFGKPVTLSCSQTLNHNVMYWYQQKSSQAPKLLFHYYDKDFNNEADTPDNFQSRRPNTSFCFLDIRSPGLGDTAMYLCATSRDLVTGELFFGEGSRLTVL.

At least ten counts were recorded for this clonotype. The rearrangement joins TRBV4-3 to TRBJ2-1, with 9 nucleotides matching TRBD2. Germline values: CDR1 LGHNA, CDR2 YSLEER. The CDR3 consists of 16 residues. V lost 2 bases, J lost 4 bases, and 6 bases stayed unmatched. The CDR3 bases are TGCGCCAGCAGCCAATACACGACTAGCGGATACAATGAGCAGTTCTTC. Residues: CASSQYTTSGYNEQFF.

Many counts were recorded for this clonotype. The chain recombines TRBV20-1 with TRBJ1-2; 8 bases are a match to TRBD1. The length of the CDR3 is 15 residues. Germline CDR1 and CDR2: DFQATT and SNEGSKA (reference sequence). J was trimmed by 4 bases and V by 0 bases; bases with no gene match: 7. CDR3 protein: CSAREGTGYVYGYTF. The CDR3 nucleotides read TGCAGTGCTAGAGAAGGGACAGGCTATGTCTATGGCTACACCTTC.

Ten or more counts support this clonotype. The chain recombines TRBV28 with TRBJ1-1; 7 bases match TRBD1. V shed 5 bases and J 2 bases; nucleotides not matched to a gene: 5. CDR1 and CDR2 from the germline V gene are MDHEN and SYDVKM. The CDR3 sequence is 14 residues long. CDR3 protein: CASSPGQRNTEAFF. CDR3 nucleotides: TGTGCCAGCAGTCCGGGACAGAGAAACACTGAAGCTTTCTTT.

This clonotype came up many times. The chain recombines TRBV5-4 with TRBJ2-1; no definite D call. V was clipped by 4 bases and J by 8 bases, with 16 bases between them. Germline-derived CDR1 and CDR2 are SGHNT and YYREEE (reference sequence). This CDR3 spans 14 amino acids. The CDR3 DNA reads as TGTGCCAGCAGCGAAGGAACAAGAGCCGATGAGCAGTTCTTC. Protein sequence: CASSEGTRADEQFF.

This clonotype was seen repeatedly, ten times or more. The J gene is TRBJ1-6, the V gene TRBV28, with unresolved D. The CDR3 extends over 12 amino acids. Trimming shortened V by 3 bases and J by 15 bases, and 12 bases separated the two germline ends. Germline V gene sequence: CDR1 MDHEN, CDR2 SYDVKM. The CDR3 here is CASSFGQVVLHF. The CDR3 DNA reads TGTGCCAGCAGTTTTGGCCAGGTTGTCCTCCACTTT.

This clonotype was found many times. The CDR3 nucleotides are TGTGCCAGCAGTGAGGGGACAACTACAGATACGCAGTATTTT. This gives the protein CASSEGTTTDTQYF. The gene calls are TRBV6-1 and TRBJ2-3; D perhaps matches TRBD1 (6 bases). The ends were cut back, 3 bases at V and 3 bases at J, with 10 bases in the middle. The CDR3 has 14 residues. The germline CDR1 and CDR2 sequences are MNHNS and SASEGT.

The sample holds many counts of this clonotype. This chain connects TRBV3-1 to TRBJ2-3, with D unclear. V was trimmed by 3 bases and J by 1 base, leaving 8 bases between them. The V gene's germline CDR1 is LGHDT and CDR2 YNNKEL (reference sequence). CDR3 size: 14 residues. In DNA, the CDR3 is TGTGCCAGCAGCCAGCTAGAAGGCACAGATACGCAGTATTTT. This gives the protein CASSQLEGTDTQYF.

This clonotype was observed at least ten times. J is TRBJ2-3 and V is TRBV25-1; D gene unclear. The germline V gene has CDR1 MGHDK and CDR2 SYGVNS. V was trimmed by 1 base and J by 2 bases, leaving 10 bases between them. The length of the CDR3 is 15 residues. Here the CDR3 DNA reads TGTGCCAGCAGTGAATTTGGCTCCCTCACAGATACGCAGTATTTT. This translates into CASSEFGSLTDTQYF.

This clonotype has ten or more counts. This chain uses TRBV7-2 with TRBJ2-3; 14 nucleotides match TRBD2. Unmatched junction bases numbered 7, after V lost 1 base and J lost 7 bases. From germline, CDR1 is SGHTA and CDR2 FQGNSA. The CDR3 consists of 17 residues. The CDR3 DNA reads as TGTGCCAGCAGCTTAGTGGGGACTAGCGGGGGAGGGAATACGCAGTATTTT. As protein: CASSLVGTSGGGNTQYF.

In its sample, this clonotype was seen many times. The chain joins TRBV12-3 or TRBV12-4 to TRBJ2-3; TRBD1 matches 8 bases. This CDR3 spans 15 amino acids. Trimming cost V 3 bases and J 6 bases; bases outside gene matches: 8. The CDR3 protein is CASSLARGRLDTQYF. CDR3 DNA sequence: TGTGCCAGCAGTTTGGCCAGGGGGCGCCTTGATACGCAGTATTTT.

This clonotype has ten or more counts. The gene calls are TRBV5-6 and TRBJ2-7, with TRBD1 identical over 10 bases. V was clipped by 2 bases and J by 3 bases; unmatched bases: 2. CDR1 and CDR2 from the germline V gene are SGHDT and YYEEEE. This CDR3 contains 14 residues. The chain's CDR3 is CASSFRDRGYEQYF. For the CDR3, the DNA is TGTGCCAGCAGCTTCCGGGACAGGGGCTACGAGCAGTACTTC. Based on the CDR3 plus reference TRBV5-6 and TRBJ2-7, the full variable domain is DAGVTQSPTHLIKTRGQQVTLRCSPKSGHDTVSWYQQALGQGPQFIFQYYEEEERQRGNFPDRFSGHQFPNYSSELNVNALLLGDSALYLCASSFRDRGYEQYFGPGTRLTVT.

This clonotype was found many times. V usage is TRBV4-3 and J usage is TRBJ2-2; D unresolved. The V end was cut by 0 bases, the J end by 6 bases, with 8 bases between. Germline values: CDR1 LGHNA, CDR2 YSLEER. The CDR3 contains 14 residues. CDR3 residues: CASSQENGPGELFF. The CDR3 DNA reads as TGCGCCAGCAGCCAAGAGAACGGCCCCGGGGAGCTGTTTTTT.

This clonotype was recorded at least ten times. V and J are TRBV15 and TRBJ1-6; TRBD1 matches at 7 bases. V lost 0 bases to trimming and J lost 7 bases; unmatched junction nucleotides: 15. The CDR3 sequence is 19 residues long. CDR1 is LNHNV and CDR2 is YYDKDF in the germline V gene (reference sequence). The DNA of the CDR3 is TGTGCCACCAGCAGAGATGTTTTGGTCTTGGGCAGGGGGAATTCACCCCTCCACTTT. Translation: CATSRDVLVLGRGNSPLHF.

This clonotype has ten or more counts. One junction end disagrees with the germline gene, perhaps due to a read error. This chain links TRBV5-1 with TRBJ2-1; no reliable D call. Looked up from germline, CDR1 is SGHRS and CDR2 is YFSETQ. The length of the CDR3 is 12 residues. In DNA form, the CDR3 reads TGCGCCAGCAGCCCCGTGCCCCCCAGCAGGATCTTC. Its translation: CASSPVPPSRIF.

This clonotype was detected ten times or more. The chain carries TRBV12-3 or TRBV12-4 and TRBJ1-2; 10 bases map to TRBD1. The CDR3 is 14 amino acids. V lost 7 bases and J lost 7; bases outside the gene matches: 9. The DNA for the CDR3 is TGTGCCAGCACCCCTCGGGACAGGGGATCTGGCTACACCTTC. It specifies CASTPRDRGSGYTF.

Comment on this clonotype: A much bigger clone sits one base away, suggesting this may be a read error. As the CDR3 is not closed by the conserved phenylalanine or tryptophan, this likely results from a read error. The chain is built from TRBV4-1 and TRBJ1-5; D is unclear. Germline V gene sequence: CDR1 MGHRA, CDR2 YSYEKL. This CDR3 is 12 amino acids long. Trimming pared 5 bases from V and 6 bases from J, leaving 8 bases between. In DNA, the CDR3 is TGCGCCAGCAGCAACGGAGGTCAGCCCCAGCATGTT. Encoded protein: CASSNGGQPQHV.

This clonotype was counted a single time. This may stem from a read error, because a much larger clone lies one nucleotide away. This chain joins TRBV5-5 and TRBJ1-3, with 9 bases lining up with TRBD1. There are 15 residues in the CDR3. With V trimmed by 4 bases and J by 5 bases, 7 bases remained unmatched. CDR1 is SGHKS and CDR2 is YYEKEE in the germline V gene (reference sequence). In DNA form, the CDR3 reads TGTGCCAGCAGCATGGCGGGGACAGGGAGAAACACCATATATTTT. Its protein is CASSMAGTGRNTIYF. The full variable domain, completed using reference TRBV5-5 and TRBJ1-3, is DAGVTQSPTHLIKTRGQQVTLRCSPISGHKSVSWYQQVLGQGPQFIFQYYEKEERGRGNFPDRFSARQFPNYSSELNVNALLLGDSALYLCASSMAGTGRNTIYFGEGSWLTVV.

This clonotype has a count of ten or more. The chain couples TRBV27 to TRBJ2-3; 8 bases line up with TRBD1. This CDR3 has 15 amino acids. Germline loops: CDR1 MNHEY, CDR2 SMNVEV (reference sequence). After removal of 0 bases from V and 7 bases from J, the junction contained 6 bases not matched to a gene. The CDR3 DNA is TGTGCCAGCAGTTTATCCACAGGGGGAGGCAATACGCAGTATTTT. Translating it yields CASSLSTGGGNTQYF.

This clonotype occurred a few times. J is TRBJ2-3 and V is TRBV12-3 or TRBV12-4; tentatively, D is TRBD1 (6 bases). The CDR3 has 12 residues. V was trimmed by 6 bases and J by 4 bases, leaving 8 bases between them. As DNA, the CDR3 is TGTGCCAGCAGAGCAGGGGCAGATACGCAGTATTTT. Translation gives CASRAGADTQYF.

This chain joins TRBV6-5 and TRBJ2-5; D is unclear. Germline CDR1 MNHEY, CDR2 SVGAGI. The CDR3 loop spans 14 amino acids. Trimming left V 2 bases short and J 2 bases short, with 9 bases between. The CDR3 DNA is TGTGCCAGCAGTTACCGTCACGGGCAAGAGACCCAGTACTTC. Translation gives CASSYRHGQETQYF.

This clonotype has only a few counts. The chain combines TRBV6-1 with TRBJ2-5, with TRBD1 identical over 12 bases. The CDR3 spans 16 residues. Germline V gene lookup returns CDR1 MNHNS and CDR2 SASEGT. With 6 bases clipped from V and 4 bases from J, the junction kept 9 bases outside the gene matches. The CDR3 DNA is TGTGCCAGCAGCTCCCACGGGACAGGGGGCGGAGAGACCCAGTACTTC. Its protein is CASSSHGTGGGETQYF.

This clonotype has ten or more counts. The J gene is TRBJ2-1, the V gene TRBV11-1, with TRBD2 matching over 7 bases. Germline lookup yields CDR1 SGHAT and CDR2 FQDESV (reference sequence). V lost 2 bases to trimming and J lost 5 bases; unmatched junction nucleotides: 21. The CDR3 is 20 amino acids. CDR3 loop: CASSLSPWGRAGTPHNEQFF. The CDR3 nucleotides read TGTGCCAGCAGCTTAAGCCCCTGGGGCCGAGCGGGGACCCCCCACAATGAGCAGTTCTTC.

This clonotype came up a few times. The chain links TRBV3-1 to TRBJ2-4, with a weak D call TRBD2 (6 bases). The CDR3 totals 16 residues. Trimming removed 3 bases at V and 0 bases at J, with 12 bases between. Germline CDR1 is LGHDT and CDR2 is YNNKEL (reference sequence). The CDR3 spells CASSQWTGVAKNIQYF. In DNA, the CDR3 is TGTGCCAGCAGCCAGTGGACGGGAGTAGCCAAAAACATTCAGTACTTC.

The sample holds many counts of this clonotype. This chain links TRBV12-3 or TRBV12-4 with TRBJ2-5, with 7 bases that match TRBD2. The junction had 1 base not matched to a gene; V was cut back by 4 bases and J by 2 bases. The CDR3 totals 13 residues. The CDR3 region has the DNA TGTGCCAGCAGTTGGGGGGGTCAAGAGACCCAGTACTTC. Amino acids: CASSWGGQETQYF.

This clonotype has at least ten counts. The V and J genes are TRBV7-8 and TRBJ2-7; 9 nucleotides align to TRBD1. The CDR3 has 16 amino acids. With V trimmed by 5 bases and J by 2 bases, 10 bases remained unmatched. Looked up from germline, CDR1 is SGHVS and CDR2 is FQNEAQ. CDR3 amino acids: CASSPRDRVYPYEQYF. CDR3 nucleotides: TGTGCCAGCAGCCCCAGGGACAGGGTGTACCCCTACGAGCAGTACTTC. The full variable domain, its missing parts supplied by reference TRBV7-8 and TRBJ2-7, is GAGVSQSPRYKVAKRGQDVALRCDPISGHVSLFWYQQALGQGPEFLTYFQNEAQLDKSGLPSDRFFAERPEGSVSTLKIQRTQQEDSAVYLCASSPRDRVYPYEQYFGPGTRLTVT.